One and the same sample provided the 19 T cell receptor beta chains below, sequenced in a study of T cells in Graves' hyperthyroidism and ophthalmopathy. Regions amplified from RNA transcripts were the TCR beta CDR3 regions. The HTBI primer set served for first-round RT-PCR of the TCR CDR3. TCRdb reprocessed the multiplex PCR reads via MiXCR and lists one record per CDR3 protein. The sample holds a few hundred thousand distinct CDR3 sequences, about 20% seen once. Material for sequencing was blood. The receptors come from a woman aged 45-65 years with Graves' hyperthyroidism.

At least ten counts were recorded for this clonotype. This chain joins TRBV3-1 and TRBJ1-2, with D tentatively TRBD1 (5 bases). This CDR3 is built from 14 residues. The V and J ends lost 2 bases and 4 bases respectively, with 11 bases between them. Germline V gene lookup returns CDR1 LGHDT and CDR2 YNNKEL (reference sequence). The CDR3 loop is CASSQTWTRYGYTF. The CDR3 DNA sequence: TGTGCCAGCAGCCAAACTTGGACACGCTATGGCTACACCTTC.

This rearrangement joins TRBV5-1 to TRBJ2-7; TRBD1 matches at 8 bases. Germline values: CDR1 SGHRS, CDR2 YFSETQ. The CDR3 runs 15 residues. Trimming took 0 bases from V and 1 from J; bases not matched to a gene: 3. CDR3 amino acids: CASSLGQGPSYEQYF. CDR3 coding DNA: TGCGCCAGCAGCTTGGGACAGGGGCCGTCCTACGAGCAGTACTTC.

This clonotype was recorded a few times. The DNA for the CDR3 is TGTGCCAGCAGCTTAACTAGCGGGGGGACCACAGATACGCAGTATTTT. This translates into CASSLTSGGTTDTQYF. The chain is built from TRBV7-3 and TRBJ2-3; 10 bases map to TRBD2. The CDR3 has 16 amino acids. Germline V CDR1 and CDR2: SGHTA, FQGTGA. V dropped 0 bases and J dropped 2; count of bases not matched to a gene: 2.

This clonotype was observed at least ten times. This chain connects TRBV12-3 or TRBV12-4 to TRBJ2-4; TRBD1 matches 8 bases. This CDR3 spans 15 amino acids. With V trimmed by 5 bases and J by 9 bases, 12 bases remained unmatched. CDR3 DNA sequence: TGTGCCAGCAGTGGAATCCAGGACAGGGATGGCATTCAGTACTTC. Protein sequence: CASSGIQDRDGIQYF.

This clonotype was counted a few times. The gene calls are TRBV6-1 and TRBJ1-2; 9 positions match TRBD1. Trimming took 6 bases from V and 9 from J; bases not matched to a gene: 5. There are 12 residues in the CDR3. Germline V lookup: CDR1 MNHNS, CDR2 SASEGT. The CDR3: CASSQTGGSYTF. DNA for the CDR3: TGTGCCAGCAGCCAGACAGGGGGTAGCTACACCTTC.

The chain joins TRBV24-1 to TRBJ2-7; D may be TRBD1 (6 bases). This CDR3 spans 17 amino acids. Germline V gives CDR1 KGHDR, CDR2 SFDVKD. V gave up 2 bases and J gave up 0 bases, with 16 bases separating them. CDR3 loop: CATSDSIPAGDSYEQYF. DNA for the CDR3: TGTGCCACCAGTGATTCGATACCGGCAGGGGACTCCTACGAGCAGTACTTC.

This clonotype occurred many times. CDR3 DNA: TGCGCCAGCAGCCTAGGGGGGCACGCGGGAGCTTTCTTT. Residues: CASSLGGHAGAFF. This chain connects TRBV5-1 to TRBJ1-1, with D possibly TRBD1 on 6 matching bases. CDR1 is SGHRS, CDR2 YFSETQ, per germline. V was shortened by 4 bases and J by 10 bases, with 17 bases between the two germline ends. The CDR3 is made up of 13 amino acids.

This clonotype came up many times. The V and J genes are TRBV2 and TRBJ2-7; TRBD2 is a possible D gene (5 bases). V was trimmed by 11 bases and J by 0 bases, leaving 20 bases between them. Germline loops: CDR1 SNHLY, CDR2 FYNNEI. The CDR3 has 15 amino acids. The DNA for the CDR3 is TGTGCCGACTCGAAAGGACTGGAGAGCTCCTACGAGCAGTACTTC. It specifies CADSKGLESSYEQYF.

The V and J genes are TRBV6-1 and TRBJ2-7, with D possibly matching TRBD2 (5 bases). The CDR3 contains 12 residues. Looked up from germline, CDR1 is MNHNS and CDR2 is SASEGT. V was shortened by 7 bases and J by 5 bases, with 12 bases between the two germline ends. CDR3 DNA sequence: TGTGCCAGCAATAGCGCCCCCCACGAGCAGTACGTC. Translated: CASNSAPHEQYV.

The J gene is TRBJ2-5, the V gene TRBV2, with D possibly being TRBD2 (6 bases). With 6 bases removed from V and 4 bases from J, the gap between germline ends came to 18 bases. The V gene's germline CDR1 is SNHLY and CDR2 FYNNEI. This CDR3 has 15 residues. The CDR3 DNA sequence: TGTGCCAGCAGGGCGGCTAGCGCCGAAGGAGAGACCCAGTACTTC. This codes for CASRAASAEGETQYF.

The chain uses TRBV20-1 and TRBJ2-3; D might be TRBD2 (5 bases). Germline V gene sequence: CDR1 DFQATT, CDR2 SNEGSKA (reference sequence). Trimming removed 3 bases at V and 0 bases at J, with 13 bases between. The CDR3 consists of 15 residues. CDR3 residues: CSARYTRTSTDTQYF. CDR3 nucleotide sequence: TGCAGTGCTAGGTACACCCGGACTAGCACAGATACGCAGTATTTT.

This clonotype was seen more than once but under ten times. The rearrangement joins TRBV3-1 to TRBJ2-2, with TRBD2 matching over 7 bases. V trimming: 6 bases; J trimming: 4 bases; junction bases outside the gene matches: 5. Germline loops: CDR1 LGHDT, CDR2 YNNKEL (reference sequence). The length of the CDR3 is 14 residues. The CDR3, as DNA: TGTGCCAGCAGGGCGGGCGGGAGCACCGGGGAGCTGTTTTTT. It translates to CASRAGGSTGELFF.

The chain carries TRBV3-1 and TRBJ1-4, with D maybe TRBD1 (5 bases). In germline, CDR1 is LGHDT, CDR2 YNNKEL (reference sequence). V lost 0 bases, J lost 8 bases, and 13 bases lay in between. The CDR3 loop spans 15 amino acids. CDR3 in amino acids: CASSQDRGTHEKLFF. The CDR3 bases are TGTGCCAGCAGCCAAGATCGGGGGACCCACGAAAAACTGTTTTTT.

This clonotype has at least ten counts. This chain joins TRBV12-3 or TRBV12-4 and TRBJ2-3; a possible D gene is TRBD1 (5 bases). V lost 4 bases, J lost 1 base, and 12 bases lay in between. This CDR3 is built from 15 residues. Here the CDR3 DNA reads TGTGCCAGCAGTTCCCAAGGGGCGGGCACAGATACGCAGTATTTT. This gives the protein CASSSQGAGTDTQYF.

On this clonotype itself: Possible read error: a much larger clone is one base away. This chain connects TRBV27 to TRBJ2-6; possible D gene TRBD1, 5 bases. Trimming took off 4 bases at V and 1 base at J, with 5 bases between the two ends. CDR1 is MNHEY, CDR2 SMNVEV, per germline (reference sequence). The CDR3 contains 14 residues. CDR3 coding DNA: TGTGCCAGCAGTTCAGGGTCTGGGGCCAACGTCCTGACTTTC. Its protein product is CASSSGSGANVLTF.

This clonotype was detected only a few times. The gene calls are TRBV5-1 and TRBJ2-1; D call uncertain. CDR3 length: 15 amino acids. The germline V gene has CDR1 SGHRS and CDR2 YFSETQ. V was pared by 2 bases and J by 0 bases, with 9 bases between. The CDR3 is CASSFGSSSYNEQFF. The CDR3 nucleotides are TGCGCCAGCAGCTTTGGCAGCAGCTCCTACAATGAGCAGTTCTTC.

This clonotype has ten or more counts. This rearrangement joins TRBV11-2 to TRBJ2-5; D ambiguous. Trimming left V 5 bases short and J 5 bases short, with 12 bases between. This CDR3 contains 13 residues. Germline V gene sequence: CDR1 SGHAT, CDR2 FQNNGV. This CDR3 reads CASSASRVETQYF. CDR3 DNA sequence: TGTGCCAGCAGCGCATCTAGGGTGGAGACCCAGTACTTC.

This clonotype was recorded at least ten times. CDR3: CASSSTSGSGFEQFF. In nucleotides, the CDR3 is TGCGCCAGCAGCTCGACTAGCGGGAGCGGTTTTGAGCAGTTCTTC. This chain links TRBV5-1 with TRBJ2-1, with TRBD2 identical over 12 bases. Trimming took 3 bases from V and 9 from J; bases not matched to a gene: 7. The CDR3 length is 15 residues. In germline, CDR1 is SGHRS, CDR2 YFSETQ.

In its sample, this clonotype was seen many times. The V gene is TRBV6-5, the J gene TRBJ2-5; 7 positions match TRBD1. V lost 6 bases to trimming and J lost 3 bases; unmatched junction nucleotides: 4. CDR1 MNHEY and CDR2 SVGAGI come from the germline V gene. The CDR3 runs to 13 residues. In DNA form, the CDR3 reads TGTGCCAGCAGACGGGACAGTGAAGAGACCCAGTACTTC. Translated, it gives CASRRDSEETQYF.